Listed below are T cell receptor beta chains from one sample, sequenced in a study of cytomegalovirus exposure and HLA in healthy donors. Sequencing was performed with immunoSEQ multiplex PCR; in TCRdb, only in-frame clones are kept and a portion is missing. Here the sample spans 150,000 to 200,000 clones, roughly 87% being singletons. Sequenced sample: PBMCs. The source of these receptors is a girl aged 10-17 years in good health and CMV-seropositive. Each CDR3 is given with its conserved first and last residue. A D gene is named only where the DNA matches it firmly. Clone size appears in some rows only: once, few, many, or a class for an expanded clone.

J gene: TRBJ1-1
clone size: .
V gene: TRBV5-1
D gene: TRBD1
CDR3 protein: CASSFPDRGDTEAFF
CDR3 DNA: TGCGCCAGCAGCTTTCCGGACAGGGGTGACACTGAAGCTTTCTTT

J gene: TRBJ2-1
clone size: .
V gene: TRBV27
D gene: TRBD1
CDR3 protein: CASSKAGGAYHNEQFF
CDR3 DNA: TGTGCCAGCAGCAAGGCAGGGGGCGCCTACCACAATGAGCAGTTCTTC

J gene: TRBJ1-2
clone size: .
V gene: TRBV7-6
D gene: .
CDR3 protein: CASSPPGRYGYTF
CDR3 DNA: TGTGCCAGCAGCCCCCCCGGGAGGTATGGCTACACCTTC

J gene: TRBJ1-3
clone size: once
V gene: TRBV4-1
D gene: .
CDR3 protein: CASSPLNVPGNTIYF
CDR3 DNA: TGCGCCAGCAGCCCACTGAACGTCCCTGGAAACACCATATATTTT

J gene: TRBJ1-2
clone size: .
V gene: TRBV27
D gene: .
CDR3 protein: CASSFRDLRYGYTF
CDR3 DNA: TGTGCCAGCAGTTTCAGGGATCTTCGCTATGGCTACACCTTC

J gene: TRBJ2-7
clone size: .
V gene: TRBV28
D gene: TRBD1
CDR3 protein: CASSLTLGQGRSYEQYF
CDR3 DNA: TGTGCCAGCAGTTTGACCCTGGGACAGGGTAGATCCTACGAGCAGTACTTC

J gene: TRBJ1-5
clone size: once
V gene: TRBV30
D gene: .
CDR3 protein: CAWSPDSYSNQPQHF
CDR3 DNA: TGTGCCTGGAGTCCGGACAGCTATAGCAATCAGCCCCAGCATTTT

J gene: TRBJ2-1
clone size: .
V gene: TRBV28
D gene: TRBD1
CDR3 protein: CASSPTGTGGEQFF
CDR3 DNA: TGTGCCAGCAGTCCGACCGGGACAGGGGGTGAGCAGTTCTTC

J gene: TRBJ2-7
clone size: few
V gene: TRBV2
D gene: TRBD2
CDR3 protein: CASSVKSAGGTYEQYF
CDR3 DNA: TGTGCCAGCAGTGTGAAATCAGCGGGAGGAACCTACGAGCAGTACTTC

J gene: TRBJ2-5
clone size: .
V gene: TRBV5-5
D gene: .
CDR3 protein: CASSFRAGSETQYF
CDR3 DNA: TGTGCCAGCAGCTTTCGGGCGGGGTCAGAGACCCAGTACTTC

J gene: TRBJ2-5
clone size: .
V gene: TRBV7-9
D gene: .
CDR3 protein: CASSANWGDQETQYF
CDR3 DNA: TGTGCCAGCAGCGCTAACTGGGGGGACCAAGAGACCCAGTACTTC

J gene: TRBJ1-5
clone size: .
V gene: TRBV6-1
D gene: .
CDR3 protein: CASRETGLGYQPQHF
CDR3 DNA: TGTGCCAGCAGAGAGACGGGACTAGGGTATCAGCCCCAGCATTTT

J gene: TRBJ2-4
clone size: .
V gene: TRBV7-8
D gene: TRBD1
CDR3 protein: CASSTQGQGDIQYF
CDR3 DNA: TGTGCCAGCAGCACCCAAGGACAGGGCGACATTCAGTACTTC

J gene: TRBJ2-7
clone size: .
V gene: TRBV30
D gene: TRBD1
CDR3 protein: CAWSTGTDYEQYF
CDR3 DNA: TGTGCCTGGAGTACCGGGACAGACTACGAGCAGTACTTC

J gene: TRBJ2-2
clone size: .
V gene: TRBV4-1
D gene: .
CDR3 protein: CASRDSDTGELFF
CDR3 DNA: TGCGCCAGCAGGGACTCCGACACCGGGGAGCTGTTTTTT

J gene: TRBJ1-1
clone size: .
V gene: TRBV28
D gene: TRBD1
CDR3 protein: CASSPRQGRFDTEAFF
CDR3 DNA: TGTGCCAGCAGTCCCCGACAGGGTAGGTTTGACACTGAAGCTTTCTTT

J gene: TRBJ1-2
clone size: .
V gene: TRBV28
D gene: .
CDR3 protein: CASSLSNPEQTYGYTF
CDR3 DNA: TGTGCCAGCAGTTTATCTAACCCCGAACAGACCTATGGCTACACCTTC

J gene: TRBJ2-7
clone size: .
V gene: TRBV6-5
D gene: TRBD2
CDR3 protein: CASSYRAGGSYEQYF
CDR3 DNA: TGTGCCAGCAGTTACAGAGCGGGGGGCTCCTACGAGCAGTACTTC

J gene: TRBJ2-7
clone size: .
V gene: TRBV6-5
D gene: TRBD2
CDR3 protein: CASSYRLAGPYEQYF
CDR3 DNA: TGTGCCAGCAGTTACAGGCTAGCGGGCCCCTACGAGCAGTACTTC

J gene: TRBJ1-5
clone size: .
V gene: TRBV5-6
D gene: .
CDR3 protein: CASSLEEGPQHF
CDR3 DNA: TGTGCCAGCAGCCTCGAGGAAGGGCCCCAGCATTTT

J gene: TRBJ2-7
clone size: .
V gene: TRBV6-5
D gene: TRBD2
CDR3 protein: CASSYGTNSYEQYF
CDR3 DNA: TGTGCCAGCAGTTACGGGACTAACTCCTACGAGCAGTACTTC

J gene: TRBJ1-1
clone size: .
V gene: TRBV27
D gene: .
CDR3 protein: CASSLSGNTNTEAFF
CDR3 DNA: TGTGCCAGCAGTTTATCCGGGAACACGAACACTGAAGCTTTCTTT

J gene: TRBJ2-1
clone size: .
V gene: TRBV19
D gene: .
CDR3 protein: CASSIQGISNEQFF
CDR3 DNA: TGTGCCAGTAGTATACAGGGTATAAGCAATGAGCAGTTCTTC

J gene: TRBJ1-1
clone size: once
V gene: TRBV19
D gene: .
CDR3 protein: CASSIRSLGTEAFF
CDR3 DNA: TGTGCCAGTAGTATACGGTCTCTAGGCACTGAAGCTTTCTTT

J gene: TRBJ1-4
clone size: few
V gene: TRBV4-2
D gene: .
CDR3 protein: CASSQPGSQANEKLFF
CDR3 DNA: TGTGCCAGCAGCCAACCCGGGAGCCAGGCTAATGAAAAACTGTTTTTT

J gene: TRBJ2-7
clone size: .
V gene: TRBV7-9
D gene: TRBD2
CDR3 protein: CASSFIAGADYEQYF
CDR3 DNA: TGTGCCAGCAGCTTCATAGCGGGAGCCGACTACGAGCAGTACTTC

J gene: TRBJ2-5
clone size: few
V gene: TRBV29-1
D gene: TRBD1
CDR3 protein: CSVETQGEETQYF
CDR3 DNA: TGCAGCGTTGAAACACAGGGGGAAGAGACCCAGTACTTC